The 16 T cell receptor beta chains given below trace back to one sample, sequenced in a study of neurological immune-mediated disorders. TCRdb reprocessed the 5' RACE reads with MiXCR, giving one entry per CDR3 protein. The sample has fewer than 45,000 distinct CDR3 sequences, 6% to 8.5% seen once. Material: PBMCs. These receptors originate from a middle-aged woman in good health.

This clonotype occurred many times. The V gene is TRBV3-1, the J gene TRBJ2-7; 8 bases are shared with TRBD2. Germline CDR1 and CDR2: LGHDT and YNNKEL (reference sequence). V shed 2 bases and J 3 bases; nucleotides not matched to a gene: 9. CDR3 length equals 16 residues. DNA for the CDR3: TGTGCCAGCAGCCAAACCGCTTCAGCGGGAGTCTACGAGCAGTACTTC. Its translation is CASSQTASAGVYEQYF.

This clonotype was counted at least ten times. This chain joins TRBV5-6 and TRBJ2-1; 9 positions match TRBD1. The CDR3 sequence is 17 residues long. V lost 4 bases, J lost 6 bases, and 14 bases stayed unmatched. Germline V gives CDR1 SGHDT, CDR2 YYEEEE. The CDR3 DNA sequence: TGTGCCAGCAGCCGTTCACGCCGGGACAGGGACTTCAATGAGCAGTTCTTC. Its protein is CASSRSRRDRDFNEQFF. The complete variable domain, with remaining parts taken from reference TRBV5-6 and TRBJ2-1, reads DAGVTQSPTHLIKTRGQQVTLRCSPKSGHDTVSWYQQALGQGPQFIFQYYEEEERQRGNFPDRFSGHQFPNYSSELNVNALLLGDSALYLCASSRSRRDRDFNEQFFGPGTRLTVL.

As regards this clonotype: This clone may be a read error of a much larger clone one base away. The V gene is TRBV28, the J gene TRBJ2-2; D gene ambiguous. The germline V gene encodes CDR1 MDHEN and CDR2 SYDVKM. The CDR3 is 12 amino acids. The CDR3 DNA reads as TGTACCAGCAGTTCCGGGACCGGGGAGCTGTTTTTT. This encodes CTSSSGTGELFF.

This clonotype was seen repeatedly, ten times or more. Here the CDR3 DNA reads TGTGCCAGCAGCTTAACCGGAGGGGAGCTGTTTTTT. This codes for CASSLTGGELFF. This sequence joins TRBV11-3 and TRBJ2-2, with D hard to call. This CDR3 spans 12 amino acids. Trimming removed 2 bases at V and 8 bases at J, with 6 bases between. Germline V lookup: CDR1 SGHNT, CDR2 YENEEA.

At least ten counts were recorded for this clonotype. CDR3 DNA: TGTGCCAGCAGCTTAGTAGACAGGGGCTATGGCTACACCTTC. Protein sequence: CASSLVDRGYGYTF. The V call is TRBV7-2, the J call TRBJ1-2; 8 bases align to TRBD1. V lost 1 base, J lost 4 bases, and 2 bases stayed unmatched. The CDR3 spans 14 residues. Germline V gives CDR1 SGHTA, CDR2 FQGNSA.

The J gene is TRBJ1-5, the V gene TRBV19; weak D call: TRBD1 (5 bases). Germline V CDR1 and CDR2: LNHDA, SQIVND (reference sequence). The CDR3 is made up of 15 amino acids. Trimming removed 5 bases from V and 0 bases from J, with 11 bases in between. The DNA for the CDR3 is TGTGCCAGTAGTCCGAGACAGTATAGCAATCAGCCCCAGCATTTT. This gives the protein CASSPRQYSNQPQHF.

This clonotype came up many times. This chain's CDR3 is CASSQGYGDTDTQYF. The CDR3 DNA is TGCGCCAGCAGCCAGGGGTATGGGGACACAGATACGCAGTATTTT. The J gene is TRBJ2-3, the V gene TRBV4-1; no clear D gene. The CDR3 is 15 amino acids. V lost 3 bases and J 2 bases, leaving 12 bases between the germline ends. In germline, CDR1 is MGHRA, CDR2 YSYEKL.

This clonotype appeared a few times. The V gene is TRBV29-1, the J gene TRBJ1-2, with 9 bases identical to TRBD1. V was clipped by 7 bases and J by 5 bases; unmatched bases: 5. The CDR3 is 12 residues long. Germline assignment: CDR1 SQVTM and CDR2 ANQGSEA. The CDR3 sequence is CSGVGQGYGYTF. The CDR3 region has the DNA TGCAGCGGTGTCGGACAGGGGTATGGCTACACCTTC.

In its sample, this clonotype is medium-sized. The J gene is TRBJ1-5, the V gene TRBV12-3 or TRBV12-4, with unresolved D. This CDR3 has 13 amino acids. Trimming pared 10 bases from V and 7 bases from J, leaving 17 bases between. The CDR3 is CATSSGFGQPQHF. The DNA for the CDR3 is TGTGCCACCTCTTCGGGCTTTGGCCAGCCCCAGCATTTT.

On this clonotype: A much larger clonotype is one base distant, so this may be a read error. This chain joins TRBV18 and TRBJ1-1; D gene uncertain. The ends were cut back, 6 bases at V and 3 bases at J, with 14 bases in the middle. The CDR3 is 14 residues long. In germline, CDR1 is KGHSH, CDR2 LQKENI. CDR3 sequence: CASSYKRSHTEAFF. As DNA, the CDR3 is TGTGCCAGCTCCTACAAACGTTCACACACTGAAGCTTTCTTT.

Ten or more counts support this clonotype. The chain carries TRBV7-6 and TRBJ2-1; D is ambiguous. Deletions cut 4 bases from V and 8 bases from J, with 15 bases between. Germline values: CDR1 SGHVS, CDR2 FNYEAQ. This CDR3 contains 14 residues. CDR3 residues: CASSSPTSTHEQFF. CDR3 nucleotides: TGTGCCAGCAGCTCGCCGACATCGACCCATGAGCAGTTCTTC.

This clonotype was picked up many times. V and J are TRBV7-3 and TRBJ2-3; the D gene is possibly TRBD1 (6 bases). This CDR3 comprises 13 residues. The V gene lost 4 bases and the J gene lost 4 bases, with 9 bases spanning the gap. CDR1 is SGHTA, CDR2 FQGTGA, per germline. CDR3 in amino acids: CASSSAGADTQYF. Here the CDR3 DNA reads TGTGCCAGCAGCTCAGCAGGGGCAGATACGCAGTATTTT. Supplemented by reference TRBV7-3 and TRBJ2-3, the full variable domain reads GAGVSQTPSNKVTEKGKYVELRCDPISGHTALYWYRQSLGQGPEFLIYFQGTGAADDSGLPNDRFFAVRPEGSVSTLKIQRTERGDSAVYLCASSSAGADTQYFGPGTRLTVL.

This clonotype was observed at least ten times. CDR3 sequence: CASSFDRKNQPQHF. The DNA for the CDR3 is TGTGCCAGCAGTTTCGACAGAAAGAATCAGCCCCAGCATTTT. V is TRBV6-5 and J is TRBJ1-5, with D maybe TRBD1 (5 bases). Deletions cut 4 bases from V and 4 bases from J, with 11 bases between. CDR1 and CDR2 from the germline V gene are MNHEY and SVGAGI. CDR3 length: 14 amino acids.

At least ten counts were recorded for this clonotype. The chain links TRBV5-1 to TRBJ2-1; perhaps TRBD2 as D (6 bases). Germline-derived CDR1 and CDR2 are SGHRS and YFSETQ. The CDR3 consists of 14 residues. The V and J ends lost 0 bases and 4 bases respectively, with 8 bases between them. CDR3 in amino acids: CASSLGGVYNEQFF. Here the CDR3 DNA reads TGCGCCAGCAGCTTGGGCGGGGTGTACAATGAGCAGTTCTTC.

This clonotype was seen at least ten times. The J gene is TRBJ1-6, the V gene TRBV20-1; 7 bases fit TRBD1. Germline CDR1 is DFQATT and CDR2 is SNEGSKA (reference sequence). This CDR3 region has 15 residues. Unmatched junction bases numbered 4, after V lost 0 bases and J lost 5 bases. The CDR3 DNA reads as TGCAGTGCTAGAGATCAAACAGGGGATAATTCACCCCTCCACTTT. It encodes CSARDQTGDNSPLHF.

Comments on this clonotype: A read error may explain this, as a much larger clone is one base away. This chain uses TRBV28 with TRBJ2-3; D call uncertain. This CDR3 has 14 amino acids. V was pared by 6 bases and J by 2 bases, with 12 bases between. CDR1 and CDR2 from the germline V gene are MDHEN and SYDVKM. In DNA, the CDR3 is TGTGCCAGCAGCCTTCGGAGCCACACAGATACGCAGTATTTT. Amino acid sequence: CASSLRSHTDTQYF.